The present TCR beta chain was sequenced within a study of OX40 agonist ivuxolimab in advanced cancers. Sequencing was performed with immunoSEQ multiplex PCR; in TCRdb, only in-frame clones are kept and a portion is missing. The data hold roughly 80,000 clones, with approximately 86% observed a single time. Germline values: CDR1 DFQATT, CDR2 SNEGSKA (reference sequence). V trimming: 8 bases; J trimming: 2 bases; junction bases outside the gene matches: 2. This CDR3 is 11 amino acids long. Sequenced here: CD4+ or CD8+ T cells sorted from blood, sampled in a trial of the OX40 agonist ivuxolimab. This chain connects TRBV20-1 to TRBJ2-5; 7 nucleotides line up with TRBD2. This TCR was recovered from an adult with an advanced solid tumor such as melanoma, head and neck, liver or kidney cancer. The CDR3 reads CSSAGQETQYF. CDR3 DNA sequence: TGCAGTTCAGCGGGGCAAGAGACCCAGTACTTC.